This passage covers 20 T cell receptor beta chains from one sample sequenced in a study of T cells after yellow fever vaccination. One entry per CDR3 protein, called by TCRdb with MiXCR from the 5' RACE reads. The sample carries 300,000 to 450,000 distinct CDR3 sequences, around 8.1% recorded once. The input for sequencing was PBMCs, taken roughly 46 days after the first yellow fever vaccination. The receptors come from a man aged 18 to 30 who received the YFV17D yellow fever vaccine.

This clonotype showed up just a few times. V usage is TRBV9 and J usage is TRBJ2-2; D unclear. Trimming took 2 bases from V and 0 from J, leaving 8 bases between them. CDR1 is SGDLS, CDR2 YYNGEE, per germline. The CDR3 has 15 amino acids. DNA for the CDR3: TGTGCCAGCAGCGTGGGCAGCGCGAACACCGGGGAGCTGTTTTTT. Amino acid sequence: CASSVGSANTGELFF.

This chain links TRBV29-1 with TRBJ1-6; maybe TRBD1 (5 bases). This CDR3 region has 12 residues. V was pared by 1 base and J by 14 bases, with 12 bases between. Germline-derived CDR1 and CDR2 are SQVTM and ANQGSEA. CDR3 DNA: TGCAGCGTTGAAGTTGGGGGAGAGGCCCTCCACTTT. This translates into CSVEVGGEALHF.

V usage is TRBV27 and J usage is TRBJ1-5; weak D call: TRBD1 (5 bases). V gave up 4 bases and J gave up 6 bases, with 22 bases separating them. The CDR3 length is 17 residues. CDR1 and CDR2 from the germline V gene are MNHEY and SMNVEV (reference sequence). CDR3 bases: TGTGCCAGCAGTTCGTGGGGCGGCGCTGGAAATCGTCAGCCCCAGCATTTT. Protein sequence: CASSSWGGAGNRQPQHF.

Only a few counts were recorded for this clonotype. The V gene is TRBV5-5, the J gene TRBJ2-1, with D maybe TRBD1 (5 bases). Germline V CDR1 and CDR2: SGHKS, YYEKEE (reference sequence). Trimming left V 2 bases short and J 6 bases short, with 12 bases between. The CDR3 has 14 amino acids. CDR3 in DNA: TGTGCCAGCAGCTTCCCCGGCAGGGCCAATGAGCAGTTCTTC. Translation: CASSFPGRANEQFF. The variable domain in full, completed from reference TRBV5-5 and TRBJ2-1, reads DAGVTQSPTHLIKTRGQQVTLRCSPISGHKSVSWYQQVLGQGPQFIFQYYEKEERGRGNFPDRFSARQFPNYSSELNVNALLLGDSALYLCASSFPGRANEQFFGPGTRLTVL.

There are many counts of this clonotype. The rearrangement joins TRBV4-3 to TRBJ2-1; D may be TRBD1 or TRBD2 (5 bases each). Germline loops: CDR1 LGHNA, CDR2 YSLEER. The CDR3 length is 14 residues. V was clipped by 1 base and J by 10 bases, with 14 bases between them. This chain's CDR3 is CASSQVSTGTEQFF. In DNA form, the CDR3 reads TGCGCCAGCAGCCAAGTCTCCACTGGGACCGAGCAGTTCTTC.

There are a few counts of this clonotype. The CDR3 bases are TGTGCCAGCAGCCCAGGTCGGGCGGCGTTGGGTTATAGCTCCTATAATTCACCCCTCCACTTT. Protein: CASSPGRAALGYSSYNSPLHF. This chain joins TRBV7-2 and TRBJ1-6; D not certain. CDR1 is SGHTA, CDR2 FQGNSA, per germline. Trimming cost V 5 bases and J 0 bases, with 26 bases left between them. The CDR3 is made up of 21 amino acids.

This chain links TRBV7-6 with TRBJ1-6, with 7 bases identical to TRBD1. The CDR3 extends over 20 amino acids. V shed 5 bases, J shed 0 bases, and the junction held 16 bases outside the gene matches. Germline V lookup: CDR1 SGHVS, CDR2 FNYEAQ. The CDR3 DNA reads as TGTGCCAGCAGCCCCCGGTTACAGGGGCCCCTGAGCTCCTATAATTCACCCCTCCACTTT. Protein: CASSPRLQGPLSSYNSPLHF.

The CDR3 spells CASSRRGQGDGELFF. In DNA form, the CDR3 reads TGTGCCAGCAGTCGCCGAGGACAGGGCGACGGGGAGCTGTTTTTT. The rearrangement joins TRBV12-3 or TRBV12-4 to TRBJ2-2, with 8 bases that match TRBD1. This CDR3 is 15 amino acids long. The V gene end was trimmed by 5 bases and the J gene end by 7 bases; junction bases not matched to a gene: 9.

This clonotype was counted a few times. This rearrangement joins TRBV5-1 to TRBJ2-1; D possibly uses TRBD1 or TRBD2 (5 bases each). CDR1 and CDR2 (germline): SGHRS, YFSETQ. The V end lost 0 bases, the J end lost 4 bases, and 14 bases lay between the germline ends. The CDR3 loop spans 16 amino acids. The CDR3 is CASSLAHGAIYNEQFF. Written as DNA, the CDR3 is TGCGCCAGCAGCTTGGCGCACGGGGCTATATACAATGAGCAGTTCTTC. Looking up the rest from reference TRBV5-1 and TRBJ2-1 gives the full variable domain: KAGVTQTPRYLIKTRGQQVTLSCSPISGHRSVSWYQQTPGQGLQFLFEYFSETQRNKGNFPGRFSGRQFSNSRSEMNVSTLELGDSALYLCASSLAHGAIYNEQFFGPGTRLTVL.

The chain links TRBV7-2 to TRBJ2-1; D is unclear. Between the trimmed V and J ends, which lost 4 bases and 7 bases, there was a span of 11 bases. This CDR3 spans 13 amino acids. CDR1 and CDR2 from the germline V gene are SGHTA and FQGNSA. The DNA for the CDR3 is TGTGCCAGCAGCTCGGATCCGCCGAATGAGCAGTTCTTC. It encodes CASSSDPPNEQFF.

The table lists this clonotype with a few counts. This chain joins TRBV6-5 and TRBJ2-3; the D gene is possibly TRBD2 (6 bases). This CDR3 is built from 17 residues. Trimming removed 0 bases at V and 4 bases at J, with 17 bases between. Germline V CDR1 and CDR2: MNHEY, SVGAGI. The CDR3 DNA reads TGTGCCAGCAGTTACTCGACGCGGGGTCTTAGACCAGATACGCAGTATTTT. Protein: CASSYSTRGLRPDTQYF.

This clonotype was seen only a few times. CDR3 nucleotides: TGTGCCAGCAGTGAACCGGGACAAACAAACTATGGCTACACCTTC. Protein: CASSEPGQTNYGYTF. J is TRBJ1-2 and V is TRBV6-1; tentatively, D is TRBD1 (6 bases). Germline assignment: CDR1 MNHNS and CDR2 SASEGT. V dropped 2 bases and J dropped 2 bases, with 12 bases sitting between them. The CDR3 is made up of 15 amino acids.

Ten or more counts support this clonotype. The chain has TRBV2 and TRBJ2-3; TRBD1 might be the D (6 bases). The germline V gene encodes CDR1 SNHLY and CDR2 FYNNEI. CDR3 length equals 13 residues. Trimming pared 6 bases from V and 6 bases from J, leaving 13 bases between. CDR3 sequence: CASRGARVDTQYF. The CDR3 DNA reads TGTGCCAGCAGGGGGGCGAGAGTCGATACGCAGTATTTT.

This clonotype has only a few counts. This rearrangement joins TRBV18 to TRBJ2-7; TRBD1 might be the D (6 bases). The CDR3 runs to 14 residues. Trimming removed 5 bases at V and 3 bases at J, with 14 bases between. Germline V CDR1 and CDR2: KGHSH, LQKENI. The CDR3: CASSVRGQYYEQYF. The DNA of the CDR3 is TGTGCCAGCTCAGTCAGGGGACAATACTACGAGCAGTACTTC.

CDR3 sequence (DNA): TGTGCCAGCAGTTCTCCACTGTGGGGTGAGCAGTACTTC. This sequence encodes CASSSPLWGEQYF. This chain links TRBV28 with TRBJ2-7, with D unresolved. The CDR3 is 13 residues long. Germline CDR1 and CDR2: MDHEN and SYDVKM. V was shortened by 4 bases and J by 7 bases, with 14 bases between the two germline ends. The full variable domain, completed using reference TRBV28 and TRBJ2-7, is DVKVTQSSRYLVKRTGEKVFLECVQDMDHENMFWYRQDPGLGLRLIYFSYDVKMKEKGDIPEGYSVSREKKERFSLILESASTNQTSMYLCASSSPLWGEQYFGPGTRLTVT.

In its sample, this clonotype was seen many times. The chain combines TRBV5-6 with TRBJ2-7; D is perhaps TRBD1 or TRBD2 (5 bases each). The CDR3 is 16 amino acids. The ends were cut back, 1 base at V and 5 bases at J, with 19 bases in the middle. CDR1 SGHDT and CDR2 YYEEEE come from the germline V gene. The CDR3 coding sequence is TGTGCCAGCAGCTTGCTCTTGGGGGATAAGGCGGACGAGCAGTACGTC. Residues: CASSLLLGDKADEQYV.

The chain couples TRBV2 to TRBJ2-5, with 7 bases that match TRBD2. The CDR3 sequence is 15 residues long. The J segment lost 0 bases and the V segment lost 7 bases, leaving 8 bases of the junction unmatched. Germline CDR1 is SNHLY and CDR2 is FYNNEI. In nucleotides, the CDR3 is TGTGCCAGCACGGCGGGGGAAGACTACCAAGAGACCCAGTACTTC. It yields the protein CASTAGEDYQETQYF.

This clonotype has more than one count but fewer than ten. V gene TRBV7-3 combines with J gene TRBJ1-2; D not resolved. Germline assignment: CDR1 SGHTA and CDR2 FQGTGA. This CDR3 spans 12 amino acids. V was shortened by 4 bases and J by 7 bases, with 10 bases between the two germline ends. CDR3 in amino acids: CASSSTTTGYTF. CDR3 sequence (DNA): TGTGCCAGCAGCTCAACAACGACTGGCTACACCTTC.

This clonotype has only a few counts. The chain combines TRBV20-1 with TRBJ2-1; unclear D gene. This CDR3 has 15 residues. Per the germline V gene, CDR1 is DFQATT and CDR2 is SNEGSKA (reference sequence). Deletions cut 5 bases from V and 0 bases from J, with 14 bases between. The CDR3 here is CSAGPEPRSYNEQFF. CDR3 in DNA: TGCAGTGCTGGCCCGGAGCCCCGCTCCTACAATGAGCAGTTCTTC.

This clonotype occurred a few times. This chain connects TRBV7-2 to TRBJ2-5; the D is unclear. The V end lost 4 bases, the J end lost 5 bases, and 14 bases lay between the germline ends. Looked up from germline, CDR1 is SGHTA and CDR2 is FQGNSA. The CDR3 covers 14 residues. CDR3 region: CASSSTWVGETQYF. CDR3 sequence (DNA): TGTGCCAGCAGCTCCACCTGGGTTGGGGAGACCCAGTACTTC.